These 5 T cell receptor beta chains originate from one sample sequenced in a study of vaccination and CD4 T cells after COVID-19 (dated by TCRdb to the early 2020s). These receptors are not linked to any known antigen. The treatment or condition tag for this specimen amounts to: roughly 10-day PBMC culture with coronavirus spike peptide pools or control peptides (ViraFEST assay). CD4+ T cells from unexposed donors were collected before the COVID-19 pandemic (2011-2018). Library preparation used PCR. Data came from an Illumina iSeq 100. TCR sequencing of DNA from cultured CD4+ T cells used the Oncomine TCR Beta short-read assay at the Johns Hopkins FTIC core. TCRdb passed the public sequencing reads through fastp at Q25 and MiXCR, retaining productive beta sequences. Each entry merges the rows of one CDR3 protein and shows their most common DNA and genes. The sample data list 4,000 to 5,500 distinct CDR3 sequences, and roughly 66% of these were observed just once. Roughly a third of the sample goes to the ten largest clones.

Sequencing input: CD4+ T cells from blood, cultured in vitro. The source is a human donor in good health.

This chain joins TRBV19 and TRBJ2-3, with 7 positions matching TRBD2. Trimming at V came to 3 bases and at J to 2 bases, leaving 11 bases not matched to a gene. In germline, CDR1 is LNHDA, CDR2 SQIVND (reference sequence). The CDR3 has 17 residues. The CDR3 loop reads CASSIGIAGRATDTQYF. CDR3 sequence (DNA): TGTGCCAGTAGTATCGGAATAGCGGGCCGCGCCACAGATACGCAGTATTTT.

The gene calls are TRBV6-1 and TRBJ1-5; unclear D gene. Deletions cut 4 bases from V and 4 bases from J, with 17 bases between. CDR1 is MNHNS, CDR2 SASEGT, per germline. There are 16 residues in the CDR3. DNA of the CDR3: TGTGCCAGCAGTGTAGAAATAGGACGGGAAAATCAGCCCCAGCATTTT. It is translated as CASSVEIGRENQPQHF.

This chain joins TRBV5-1 and TRBJ1-2; D uncertain. The germline gives CDR1 SGHRS, CDR2 YFSETQ. The CDR3 has 12 amino acids. V dropped 2 bases and J dropped 7 bases, with 9 bases sitting between them. Written as DNA, the CDR3 is TGCGCCAGCAGCTTCGGTGAGACTGGCTACACCTTC. Its translation: CASSFGETGYTF.

The CDR3 region is CASSARDRYNEQFF. Here the CDR3 DNA reads TGTGCCAGCAGTGCCCGGGACCGCTACAATGAGCAGTTCTTC. The chain recombines TRBV27 with TRBJ2-1, with D tentatively TRBD1 or TRBD2 (5 bases each). The germline V and J ends were trimmed by 5 bases and 3 bases, with 11 bases remaining between them. In germline, CDR1 is MNHEY, CDR2 SMNVEV (reference sequence). This CDR3 is 14 amino acids long.

This clonotype has a single count. This chain connects TRBV6-4 to TRBJ2-6; 10 bases line up with TRBD1. Germline loops: CDR1 MRHNA, CDR2 SNTAGT. V lost 4 bases, J lost 4 bases, and 19 bases stayed unmatched. The CDR3 length is 21 residues. In DNA form, the CDR3 reads TGTGCCAGCAGTGGGCGGGGGGACAGGGGAGTTCCCCTTTGGGGGGCCAACGTCCTGACTTTC. This gives the protein CASSGRGDRGVPLWGANVLTF.